This TCR beta chain was retrieved from a study of T cell clonotyping in hematopoietic cell transplantation. Points from the study as a whole: Graft donor and pretransplant recipient Inverse Simpson Index values predicted broader posttransplant TCR diversity. Few recipient clonotypes overlapped donors; over 95% were de novo at given depth.

Recipient blood drawn about 28 days pretransplant and days 30, 100, 180 after. About this clone itself: The antigen remains unidentified.

Sequencing used immunoSEQ multiplex PCR; TCRdb keeps in-frame clones, though not all of them. The data show nearly 5,500 clones, with around three quarters seen just once and 9.5% to 15% held by the top ten. The CDR3 runs 15 residues. V lost 3 bases and J 0 bases, leaving 11 bases between the germline ends. The germline V gene encodes CDR1 MNHNS and CDR2 SASEGT. The sequence was obtained from a male patient between 60 and 69 years old who had an allogeneic stem cell transplant from an unrelated donor, so the T cells may come from the graft donor. Some clones in this sample may be carry-over from other donors' samples. The V and J genes are TRBV6-1 and TRBJ1-1; D remains unclear. The starting material was peripheral blood mononuclear cells, obtained 30 days after allogeneic stem cell transplant. This CDR3 reads CASSDAGKVNTEAFF. CDR3 bases: TGTGCCAGCAGTGATGCCGGAAAAGTGAACACTGAAGCTTTCTTT.